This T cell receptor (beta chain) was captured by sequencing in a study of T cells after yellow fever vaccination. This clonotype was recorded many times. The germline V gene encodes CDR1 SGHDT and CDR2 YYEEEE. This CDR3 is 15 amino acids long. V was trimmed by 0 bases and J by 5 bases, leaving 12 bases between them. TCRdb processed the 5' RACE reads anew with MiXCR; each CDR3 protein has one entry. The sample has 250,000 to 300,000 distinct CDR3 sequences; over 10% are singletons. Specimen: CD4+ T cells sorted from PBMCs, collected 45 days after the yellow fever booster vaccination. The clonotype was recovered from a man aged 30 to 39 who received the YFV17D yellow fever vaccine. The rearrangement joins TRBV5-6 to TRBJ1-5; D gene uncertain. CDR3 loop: CASSLGYQLDQPQHF. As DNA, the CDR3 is TGTGCCAGCAGCTTGGGTTATCAGTTAGATCAGCCCCAGCATTTT.